Listed here are 7 T cell receptor beta chains from one sample, sequenced in a study of blood T cell repertoires in COVID-19. Produced via immunoSEQ multiplex PCR; TCRdb's table is partial and in-frame only. The repertoire holds approximately 29,000 clones, more than 85% seen once, with roughly 0.83% in the top ten. Sample: peripheral blood. The receptors originated from a woman between 70 and 85 years old with COVID-19, enrolled during active disease.

This chain links TRBV6-5 with TRBJ2-1, with 8 bases identical to TRBD2. J gave up 5 bases and V 6 bases, and 9 bases lay outside the gene matches. Germline assignment: CDR1 MNHEY and CDR2 SVGAGI. The CDR3 has 15 amino acids. CDR3 DNA: TGTGCCAGCAGGTCCACTAGCGGTTCAAACAATGAGCAGTTCTTC. This codes for CASRSTSGSNNEQFF.

V is TRBV7-7 and J is TRBJ2-6; D remains unclear. Per germline, CDR1 SSHAT and CDR2 FNYEAQ (reference sequence). The CDR3 extends over 14 amino acids. CDR3 protein: CATSPGSGANVLTF. In DNA form, the CDR3 reads TGTGCTACCTCCCCCGGCTCTGGGGCCAACGTCCTGACTTTC.

The gene calls are TRBV27 and TRBJ1-2, with no clear D. The V and J ends lost 5 bases and 8 bases respectively, with 12 bases between them. The CDR3 extends over 12 amino acids. Germline CDR1 is MNHEY and CDR2 is SMNVEV (reference sequence). CDR3 sequence reads: CASSKVGSGYTF. The DNA of the CDR3 is TGTGCCAGCAGTAAGGTCGGTAGCGGCTACACCTTC.

V is TRBV4-1 and J is TRBJ1-2; TRBD1 matches 11 bases. The length of the CDR3 is 14 residues. Germline lookup yields CDR1 MGHRA and CDR2 YSYEKL. The J segment lost 8 bases and the V segment lost 5 bases, leaving 7 bases of the junction unmatched. In nucleotides, the CDR3 is TGCGCCAGCAGCTACGGACAGGGGGCATGGGGCTACACCTTC. As protein: CASSYGQGAWGYTF.

This chain joins TRBV4-1 and TRBJ1-2; D uncertain. Germline CDR1 MGHRA, CDR2 YSYEKL. CDR3 length equals 11 residues. The germline V and J ends were trimmed by 1 base and 10 bases, with 7 bases remaining between them. CDR3 amino acids: CASSQARVYTF. The CDR3 DNA reads as TGCGCCAGCAGCCAAGCCCGGGTCTACACCTTC.

In this sample, this clone turned up once. The chain combines TRBV3-1 (or the pseudogene TRBV3-2) with TRBJ1-6, with D perhaps TRBD1 (6 bases). The V end lost 0 bases, the J end lost 5 bases, and 8 bases lay between the germline ends. The CDR3 is 15 amino acids. Germline CDR1 and CDR2: LGHDT and YNNKEL (reference sequence). CDR3 DNA: TGTGCCAGCAGCCAAGACAGGGACAATAATTCACCCCTCCACTTT. Protein sequence: CASSQDRDNNSPLHF.

This chain joins TRBV6-5 and TRBJ1-1, with D possibly being TRBD1 (5 bases). The CDR3 covers 12 residues. The V end lost 10 bases, the J end lost 4 bases, and 13 bases lay between the germline ends. Germline CDR1 is MNHEY and CDR2 is SVGAGI. In DNA form, the CDR3 reads TGTGCCACAGGGTCGTCGGGCACTGAAGCTTTCTTT. Translation: CATGSSGTEAFF.